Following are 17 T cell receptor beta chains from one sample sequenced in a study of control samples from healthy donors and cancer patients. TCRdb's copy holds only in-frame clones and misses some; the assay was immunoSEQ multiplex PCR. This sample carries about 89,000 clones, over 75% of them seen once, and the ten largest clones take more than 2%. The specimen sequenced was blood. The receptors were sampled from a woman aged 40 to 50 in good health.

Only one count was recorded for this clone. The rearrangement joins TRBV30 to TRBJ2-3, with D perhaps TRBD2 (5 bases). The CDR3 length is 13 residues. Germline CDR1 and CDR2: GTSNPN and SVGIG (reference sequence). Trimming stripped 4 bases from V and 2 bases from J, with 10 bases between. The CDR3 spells CAWTDGVTDTQYF. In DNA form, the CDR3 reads TGTGCCTGGACCGACGGGGTCACAGATACGCAGTATTTT.

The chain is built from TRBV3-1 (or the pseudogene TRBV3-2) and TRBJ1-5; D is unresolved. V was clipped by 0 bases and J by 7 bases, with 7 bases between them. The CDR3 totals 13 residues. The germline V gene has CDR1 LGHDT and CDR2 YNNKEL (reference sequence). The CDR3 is CASSQETWQPQHF. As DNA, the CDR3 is TGTGCCAGCAGCCAAGAAACTTGGCAGCCCCAGCATTTT.

CDR3 protein: CASSNTYEQYF. The CDR3 DNA sequence: TGCGCCAGCAGCAATACCTACGAGCAGTACTTC. V usage is TRBV5-1 and J usage is TRBJ2-7; D gene ambiguous. Germline-derived CDR1 and CDR2 are SGHRS and YFSETQ. The CDR3 is made up of 11 amino acids. Trimming removed 4 bases from V and 2 bases from J, with 4 bases in between.

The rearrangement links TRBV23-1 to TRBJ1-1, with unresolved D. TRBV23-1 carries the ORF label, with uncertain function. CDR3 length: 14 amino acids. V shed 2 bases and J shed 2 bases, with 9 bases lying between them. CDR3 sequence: CASSQPLRNTEAFF. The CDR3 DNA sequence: TGCGCCAGCAGTCAACCCCTGCGTAACACTGAAGCTTTCTTT.

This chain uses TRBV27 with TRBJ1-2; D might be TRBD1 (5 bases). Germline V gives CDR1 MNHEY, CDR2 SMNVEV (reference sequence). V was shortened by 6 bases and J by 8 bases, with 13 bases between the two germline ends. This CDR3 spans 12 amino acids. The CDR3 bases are TGTGCCAGCAGGACGCAGGGTTACGGCTACACCTTC. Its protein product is CASRTQGYGYTF.

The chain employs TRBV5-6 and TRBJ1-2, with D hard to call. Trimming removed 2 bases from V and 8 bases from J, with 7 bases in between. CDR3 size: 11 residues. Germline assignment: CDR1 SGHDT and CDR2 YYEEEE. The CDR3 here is CASSFGIGYTF. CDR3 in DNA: TGTGCCAGCAGCTTTGGGATCGGCTACACCTTC.

The chain's CDR3 is CAWTSGGFTDTQYF. The CDR3 DNA reads TGTGCCTGGACTAGCGGGGGGTTCACAGATACGCAGTATTTT. The chain recombines TRBV30 with TRBJ2-3; 11 bases match TRBD2. The J segment lost 2 bases and the V segment lost 4 bases, leaving 2 bases of the junction unmatched. The germline V gene encodes CDR1 GTSNPN and CDR2 SVGIG (reference sequence). This CDR3 has 14 residues.

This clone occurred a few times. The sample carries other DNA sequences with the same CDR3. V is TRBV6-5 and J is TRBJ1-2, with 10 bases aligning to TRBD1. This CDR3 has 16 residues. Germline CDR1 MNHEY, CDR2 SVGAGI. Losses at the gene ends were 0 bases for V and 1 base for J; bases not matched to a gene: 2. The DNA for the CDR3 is TGTGCCAGCAGTTACTCCAGGACAGGGGGTAACTATGGCTACACCTTC. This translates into CASSYSRTGGNYGYTF.

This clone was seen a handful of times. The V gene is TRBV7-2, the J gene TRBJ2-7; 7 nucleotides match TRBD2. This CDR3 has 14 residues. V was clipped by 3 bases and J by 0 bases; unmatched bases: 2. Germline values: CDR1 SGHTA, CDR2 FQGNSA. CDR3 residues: CASSFGGISYEQYF. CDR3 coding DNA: TGTGCCAGCAGCTTCGGGGGGATCTCCTACGAGCAGTACTTC.

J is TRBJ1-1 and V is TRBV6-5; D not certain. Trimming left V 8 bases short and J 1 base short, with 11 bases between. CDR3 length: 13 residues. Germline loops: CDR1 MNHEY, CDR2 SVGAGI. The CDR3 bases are TGTGCCAGCGATAAAGGGCGGAACACTGAAGCTTTCTTT. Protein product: CASDKGRNTEAFF.

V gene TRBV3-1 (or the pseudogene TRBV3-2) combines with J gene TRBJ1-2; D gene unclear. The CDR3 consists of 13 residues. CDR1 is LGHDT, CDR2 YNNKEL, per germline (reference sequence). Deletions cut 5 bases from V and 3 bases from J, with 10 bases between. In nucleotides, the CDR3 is TGTGCCAGCAGCTACTTTGGTGACTATGGCTACACCTTC. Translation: CASSYFGDYGYTF.

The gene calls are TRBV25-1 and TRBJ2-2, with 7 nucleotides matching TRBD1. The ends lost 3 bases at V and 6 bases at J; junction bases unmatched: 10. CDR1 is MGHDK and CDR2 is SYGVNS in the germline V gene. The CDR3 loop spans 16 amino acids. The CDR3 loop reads CASSDPLDRFAGELFF. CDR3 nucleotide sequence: TGTGCCAGCAGTGATCCCTTGGACAGGTTCGCCGGGGAGCTGTTTTTT.

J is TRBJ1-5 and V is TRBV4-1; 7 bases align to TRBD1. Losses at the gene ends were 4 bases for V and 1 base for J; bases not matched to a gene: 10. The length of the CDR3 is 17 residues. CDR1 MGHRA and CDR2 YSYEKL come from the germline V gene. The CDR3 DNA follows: TGCGCCAGCAGCCCAACACAGACAGGGCTGAGCAATCAGCCCCAGCATTTT. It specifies CASSPTQTGLSNQPQHF.

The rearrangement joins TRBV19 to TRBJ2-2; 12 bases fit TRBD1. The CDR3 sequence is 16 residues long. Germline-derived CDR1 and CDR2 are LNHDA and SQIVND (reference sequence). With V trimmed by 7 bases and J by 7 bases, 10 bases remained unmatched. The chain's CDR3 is CASNGWDRGLVGELFF. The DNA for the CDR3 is TGTGCCAGTAACGGATGGGACAGGGGGCTAGTCGGGGAGCTGTTTTTT.

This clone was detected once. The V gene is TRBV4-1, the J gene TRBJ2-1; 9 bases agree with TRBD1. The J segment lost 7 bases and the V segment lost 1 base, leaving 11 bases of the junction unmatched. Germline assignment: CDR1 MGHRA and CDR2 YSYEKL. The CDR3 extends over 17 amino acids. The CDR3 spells CASSQGPGQGRRNEQFF. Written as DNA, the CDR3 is TGCGCCAGCAGCCAAGGACCGGGACAGGGAAGAAGGAATGAGCAGTTCTTC.

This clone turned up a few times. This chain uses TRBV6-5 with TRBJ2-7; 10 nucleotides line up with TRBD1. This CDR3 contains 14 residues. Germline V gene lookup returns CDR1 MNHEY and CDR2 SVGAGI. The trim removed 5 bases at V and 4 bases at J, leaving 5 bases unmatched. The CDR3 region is CASSPTGGDYEQYF. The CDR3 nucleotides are TGTGCCAGCAGTCCGACAGGGGGCGATTACGAGCAGTACTTC.

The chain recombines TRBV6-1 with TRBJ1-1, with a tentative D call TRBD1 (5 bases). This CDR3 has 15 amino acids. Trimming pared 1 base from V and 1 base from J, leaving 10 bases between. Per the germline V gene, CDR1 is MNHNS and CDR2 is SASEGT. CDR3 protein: CASSEEGRRNTEAFF. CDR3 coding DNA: TGTGCCAGCAGTGAAGAGGGGCGAAGGAACACTGAAGCTTTCTTT.